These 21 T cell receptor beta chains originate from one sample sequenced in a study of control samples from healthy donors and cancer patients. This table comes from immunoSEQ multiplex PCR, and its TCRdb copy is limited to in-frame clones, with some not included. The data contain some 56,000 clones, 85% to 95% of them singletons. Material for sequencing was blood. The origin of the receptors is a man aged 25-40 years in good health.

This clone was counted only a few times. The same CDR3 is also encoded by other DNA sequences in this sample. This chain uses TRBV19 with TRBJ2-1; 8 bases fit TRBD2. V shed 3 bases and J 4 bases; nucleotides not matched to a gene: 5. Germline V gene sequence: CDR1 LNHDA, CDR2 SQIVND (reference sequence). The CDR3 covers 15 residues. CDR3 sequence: CASSIGLAGYNEQFF. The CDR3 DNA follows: TGTGCCAGTAGTATTGGGCTAGCGGGTTACAATGAGCAGTTCTTC.

CDR3 DNA: TGTGCCAGCAGCTTTGAGCGGGAGAGAACAGATACGCAGTATTTT. Protein sequence: CASSFERERTDTQYF. This sequence joins TRBV5-4 and TRBJ2-3; 8 nucleotides align to TRBD2. The V gene's germline CDR1 is SGHNT and CDR2 YYREEE (reference sequence). This CDR3 comprises 15 residues. J gave up 3 bases and V 2 bases, and 5 bases lay outside the gene matches.

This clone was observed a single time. Written as DNA, the CDR3 is TGTGCCAGCAGTGGGCAGGGGGCCCCTGGAAACACCATATATTTT. This codes for CASSGQGAPGNTIYF. V gene TRBV25-1 combines with J gene TRBJ1-3, with 8 bases matching TRBD1. Germline assignment: CDR1 MGHDK and CDR2 SYGVNS. With V trimmed by 4 bases and J by 2 bases, 4 bases remained unmatched. The CDR3 length is 15 residues.

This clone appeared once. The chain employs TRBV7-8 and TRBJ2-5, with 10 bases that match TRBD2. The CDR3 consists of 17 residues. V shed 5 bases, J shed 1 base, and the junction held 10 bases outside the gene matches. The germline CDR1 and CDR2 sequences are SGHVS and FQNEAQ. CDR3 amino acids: CASSVLLAGLTQETQYF. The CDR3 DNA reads TGTGCCAGCAGCGTATTACTAGCGGGGCTTACCCAAGAGACCCAGTACTTC.

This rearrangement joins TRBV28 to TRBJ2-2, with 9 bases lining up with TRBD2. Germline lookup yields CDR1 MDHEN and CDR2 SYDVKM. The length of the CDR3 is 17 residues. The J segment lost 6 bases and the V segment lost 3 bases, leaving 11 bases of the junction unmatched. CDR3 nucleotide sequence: TGTGCCAGCAGTTTCTCTTTAGCGGGAGTAAGGTCCGGGGAGCTGTTTTTT. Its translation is CASSFSLAGVRSGELFF.

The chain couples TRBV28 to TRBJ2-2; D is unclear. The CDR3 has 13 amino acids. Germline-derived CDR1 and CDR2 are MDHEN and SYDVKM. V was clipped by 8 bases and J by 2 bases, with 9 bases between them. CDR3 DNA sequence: TGTGCCAGCGGAACGGGCAACACCGGGGAGCTGTTTTTT. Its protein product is CASGTGNTGELFF.

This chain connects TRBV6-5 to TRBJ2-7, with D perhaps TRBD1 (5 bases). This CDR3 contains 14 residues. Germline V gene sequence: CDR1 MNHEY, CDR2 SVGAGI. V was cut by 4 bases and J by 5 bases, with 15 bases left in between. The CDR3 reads CASSSNGQTDEQYF. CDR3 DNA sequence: TGTGCCAGCAGTTCAAACGGTCAGACAGACGAGCAGTACTTC.

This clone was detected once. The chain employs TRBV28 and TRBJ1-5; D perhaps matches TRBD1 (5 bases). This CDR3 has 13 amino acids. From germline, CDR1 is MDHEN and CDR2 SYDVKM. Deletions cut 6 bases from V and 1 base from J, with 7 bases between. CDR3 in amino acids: CASSRDSNQPQHF. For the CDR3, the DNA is TGTGCCAGCAGCCGGGACAGCAATCAGCCCCAGCATTTT.

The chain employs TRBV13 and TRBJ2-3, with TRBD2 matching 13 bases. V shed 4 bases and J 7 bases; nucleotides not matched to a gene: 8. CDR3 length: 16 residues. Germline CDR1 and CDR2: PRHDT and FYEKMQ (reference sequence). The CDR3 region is CASSSPGTSGIHTQYF. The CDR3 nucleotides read TGTGCCAGCAGCTCACCCGGGACTAGCGGGATTCATACGCAGTATTTT.

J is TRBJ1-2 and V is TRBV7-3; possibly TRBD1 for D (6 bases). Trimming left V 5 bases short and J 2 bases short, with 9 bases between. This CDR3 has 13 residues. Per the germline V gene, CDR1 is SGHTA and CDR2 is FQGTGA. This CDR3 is CASSPDRNYGYTF. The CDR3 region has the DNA TGTGCCAGCAGCCCAGACAGGAACTATGGCTACACCTTC.

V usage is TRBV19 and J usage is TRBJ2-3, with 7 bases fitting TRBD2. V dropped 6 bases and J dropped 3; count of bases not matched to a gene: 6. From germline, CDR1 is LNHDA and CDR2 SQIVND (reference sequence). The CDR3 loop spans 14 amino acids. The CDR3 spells CASSRSGTTDTQYF. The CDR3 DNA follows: TGTGCCAGTAGCCGAAGCGGGACTACAGATACGCAGTATTTT.

The CDR3 loop reads CASSNGLERTYEQYF. In DNA, the CDR3 is TGTGCCAGTAGTAACGGACTAGAACGGACCTACGAGCAGTACTTC. The J gene is TRBJ2-7, the V gene TRBV19; TRBD2 matches at 7 bases. V lost 4 bases and J lost 2; bases outside the gene matches: 8. The CDR3 sequence is 15 residues long. Germline CDR1 is LNHDA and CDR2 is SQIVND (reference sequence). Variable domain in full (rest from reference TRBV19 and TRBJ2-7): DGGITQSPKYLFRKEGQNVTLSCEQNLNHDAMYWYRQDPGQGLRLIYYSQIVNDFQKGDIAEGYSVSREKKESFPLTVTSAQKNPTAFYLCASSNGLERTYEQYFGPGTRLTVT.

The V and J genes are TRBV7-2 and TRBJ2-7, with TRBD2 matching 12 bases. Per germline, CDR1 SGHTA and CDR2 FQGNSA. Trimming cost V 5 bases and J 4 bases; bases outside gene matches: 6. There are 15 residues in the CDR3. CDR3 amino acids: CASSPMTSGRYEQYF. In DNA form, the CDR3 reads TGTGCCAGCAGCCCGATGACTAGCGGGAGATACGAGCAGTACTTC. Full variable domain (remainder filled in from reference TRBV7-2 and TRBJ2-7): GAGVSQSPSNKVTEKGKDVELRCDPISGHTALYWYRQSLGQGLEFLIYFQGNSAPDKSGLPSDRFSAERTGGSVSTLTIQRTQQEDSAVYLCASSPMTSGRYEQYFGPGTRLTVT.

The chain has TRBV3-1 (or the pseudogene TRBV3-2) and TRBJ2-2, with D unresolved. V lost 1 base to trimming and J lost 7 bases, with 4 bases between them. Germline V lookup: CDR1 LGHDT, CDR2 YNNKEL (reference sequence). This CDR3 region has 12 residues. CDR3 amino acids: CASSQAYGELFF. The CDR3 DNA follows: TGTGCCAGCAGCCAAGCATACGGGGAGCTGTTTTTT.

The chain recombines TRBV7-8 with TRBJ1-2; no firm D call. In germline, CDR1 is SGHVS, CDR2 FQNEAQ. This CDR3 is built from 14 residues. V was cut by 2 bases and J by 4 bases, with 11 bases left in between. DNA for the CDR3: TGTGCCAGCAGCTTAATAGTGGAGTCCTATGGCTACACCTTC. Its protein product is CASSLIVESYGYTF.

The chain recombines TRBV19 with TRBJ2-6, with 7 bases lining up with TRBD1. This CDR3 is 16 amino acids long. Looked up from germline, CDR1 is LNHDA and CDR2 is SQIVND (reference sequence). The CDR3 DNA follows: TGTGCTGTCCGGGACAGTGATCTTTCGGGGGCCAACGTCCTGACTTTC. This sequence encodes CAVRDSDLSGANVLTF.

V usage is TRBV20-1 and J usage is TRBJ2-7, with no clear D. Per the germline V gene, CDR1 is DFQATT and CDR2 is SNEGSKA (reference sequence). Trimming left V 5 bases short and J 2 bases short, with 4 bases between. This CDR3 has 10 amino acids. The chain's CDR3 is CSAGTYEQYF. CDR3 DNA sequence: TGCAGTGCTGGAACCTACGAGCAGTACTTC.

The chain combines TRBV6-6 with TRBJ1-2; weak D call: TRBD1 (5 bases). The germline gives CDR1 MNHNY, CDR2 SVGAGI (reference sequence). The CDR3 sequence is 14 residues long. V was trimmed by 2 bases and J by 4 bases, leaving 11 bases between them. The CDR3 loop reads CASSYSDRSYGYTF. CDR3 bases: TGTGCCAGCAGTTACAGTGACAGATCCTATGGCTACACCTTC.

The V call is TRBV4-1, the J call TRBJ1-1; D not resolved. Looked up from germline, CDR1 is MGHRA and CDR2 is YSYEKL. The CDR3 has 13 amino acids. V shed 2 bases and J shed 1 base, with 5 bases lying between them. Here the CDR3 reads CASSQLGNTEAFF. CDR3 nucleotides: TGCGCCAGCAGCCAACTGGGGAACACTGAAGCTTTCTTT.

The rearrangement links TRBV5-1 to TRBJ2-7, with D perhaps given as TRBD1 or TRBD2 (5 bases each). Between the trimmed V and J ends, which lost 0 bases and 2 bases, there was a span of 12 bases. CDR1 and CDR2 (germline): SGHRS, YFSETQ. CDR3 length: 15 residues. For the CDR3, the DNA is TGCGCCAGCAGCTTGGTCCGGGACGGAGCCTACGAGCAGTACTTC. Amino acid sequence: CASSLVRDGAYEQYF.

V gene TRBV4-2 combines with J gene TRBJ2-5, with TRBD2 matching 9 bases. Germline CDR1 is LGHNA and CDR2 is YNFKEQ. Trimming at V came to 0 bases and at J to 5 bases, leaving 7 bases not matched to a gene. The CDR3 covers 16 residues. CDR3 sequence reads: CASSQDLVAGEETQYF. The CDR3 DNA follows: TGTGCCAGCAGCCAAGATCTTGTAGCGGGAGAGGAGACCCAGTACTTC.